The clone carrying this T cell receptor (beta chain) was counted only a few times. What it recognizes is unknown. This sample was included in a study of CD8+ T cells in alopecia areata. Study-level background: The drug, oral tofacitinib, was given to treated patients at 5 to 10 mg twice daily.

Germline V gene data show CDR1 as SQVTM and CDR2 as ANQGSEA. The CDR3 loop spans 13 amino acids. V was pared by 6 bases and J by 3 bases, with 4 bases of the junction left unmatched. RNA was isolated and reverse transcribed to cDNA, the sequencing template. Sequencing was performed with immunoSEQ multiplex PCR; in TCRdb, only in-frame clones are kept and a portion is missing. Of 120,000 to 150,000 clones listed, roughly 44% are singletons. Whole-study results and caveats: Scalp sequencing also captures normal skin's resident alphabeta T cells. Alopecia totalis/universalis scalp especially showed more expanded CD8+ clones than normal scalp.

Collection of lesional scalp punch biopsies and peripheral blood was performed in alopecia areata patients. This TCR came from a human donor with alopecia areata. Sequences were obtained from CD4+ T cells sorted from blood. The J gene is TRBJ2-1, the V gene TRBV29-1; 8 nucleotides line up with TRBD1. CDR3: CSVRDRSYNEQFF. Here the CDR3 DNA reads TGCAGCGTCCGGGACAGGAGCTACAATGAGCAGTTCTTC.